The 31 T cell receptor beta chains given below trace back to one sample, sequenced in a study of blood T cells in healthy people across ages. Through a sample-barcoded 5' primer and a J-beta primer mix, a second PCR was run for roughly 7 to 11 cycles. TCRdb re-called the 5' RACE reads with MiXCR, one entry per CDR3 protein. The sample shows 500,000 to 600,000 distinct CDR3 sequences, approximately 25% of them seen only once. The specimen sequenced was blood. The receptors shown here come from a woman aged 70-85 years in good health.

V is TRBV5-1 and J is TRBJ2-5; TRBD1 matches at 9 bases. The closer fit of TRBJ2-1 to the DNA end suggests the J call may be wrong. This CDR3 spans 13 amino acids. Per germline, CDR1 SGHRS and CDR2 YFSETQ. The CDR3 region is CASARDRVNEQFF. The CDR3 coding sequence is TGCGCCAGCGCCCGGGACAGGGTAAATGAGCAGTTCTTC.

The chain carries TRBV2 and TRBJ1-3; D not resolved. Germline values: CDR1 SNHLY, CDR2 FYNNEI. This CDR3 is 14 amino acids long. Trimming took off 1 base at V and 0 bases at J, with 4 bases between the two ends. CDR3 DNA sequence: TGTGCCAGCAGTGAAGGGAACTCTGGAAACACCATATATTTT. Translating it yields CASSEGNSGNTIYF. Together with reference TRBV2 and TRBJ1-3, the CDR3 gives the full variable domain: EPEVTQTPSHQVTQMGQEVILRCVPISNHLYFYWYRQILGQKVEFLVSFYNNEISEKSEIFDDQFSVERPDGSNFTLKIRSTKLEDSAMYFCASSEGNSGNTIYFGEGSWLTVV.

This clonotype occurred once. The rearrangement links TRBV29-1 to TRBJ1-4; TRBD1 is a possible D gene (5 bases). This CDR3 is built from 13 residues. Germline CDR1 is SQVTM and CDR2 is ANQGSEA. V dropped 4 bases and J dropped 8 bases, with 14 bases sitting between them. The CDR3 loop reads CSVVPGSNEKLFF. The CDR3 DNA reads TGCAGCGTTGTTCCAGGGTCAAACGAAAAACTGTTTTTT.

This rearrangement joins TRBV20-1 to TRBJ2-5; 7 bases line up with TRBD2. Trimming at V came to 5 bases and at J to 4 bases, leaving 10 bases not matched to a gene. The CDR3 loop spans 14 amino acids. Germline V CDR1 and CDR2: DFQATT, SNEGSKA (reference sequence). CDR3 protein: CSALEAGVGETQYF. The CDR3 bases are TGCAGTGCTCTCGAGGCGGGGGTGGGAGAGACCCAGTACTTC.

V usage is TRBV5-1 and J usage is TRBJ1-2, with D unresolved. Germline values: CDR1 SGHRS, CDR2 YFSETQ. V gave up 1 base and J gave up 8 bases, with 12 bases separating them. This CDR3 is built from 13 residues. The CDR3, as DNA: TGCGCCAGCAGCTTGAACGGGAATGGCGGCTACACCTTC. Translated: CASSLNGNGGYTF.

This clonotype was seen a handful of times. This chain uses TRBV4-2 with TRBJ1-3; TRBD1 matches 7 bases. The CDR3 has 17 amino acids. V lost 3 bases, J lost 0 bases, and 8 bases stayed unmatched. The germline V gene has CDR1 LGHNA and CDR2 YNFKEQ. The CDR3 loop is CASSQAPRGSSGNTIYF. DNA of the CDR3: TGTGCCAGCAGCCAGGCCCCCAGGGGGAGCTCTGGAAACACCATATATTTT.

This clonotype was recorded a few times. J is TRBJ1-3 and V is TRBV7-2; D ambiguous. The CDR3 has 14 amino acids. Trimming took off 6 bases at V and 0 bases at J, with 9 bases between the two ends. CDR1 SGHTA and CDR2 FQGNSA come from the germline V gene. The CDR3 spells CASRSQSSGNTIYF. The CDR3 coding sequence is TGTGCCAGCAGGTCACAGAGCTCTGGAAACACCATATATTTT.

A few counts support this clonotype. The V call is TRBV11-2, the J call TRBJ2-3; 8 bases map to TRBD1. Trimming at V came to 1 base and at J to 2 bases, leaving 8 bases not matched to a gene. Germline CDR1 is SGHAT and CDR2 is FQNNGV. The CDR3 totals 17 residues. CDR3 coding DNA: TGTGCCAGCAGCTTAGTCCGCGGGACAGGATACACAGATACGCAGTATTTT. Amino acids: CASSLVRGTGYTDTQYF.

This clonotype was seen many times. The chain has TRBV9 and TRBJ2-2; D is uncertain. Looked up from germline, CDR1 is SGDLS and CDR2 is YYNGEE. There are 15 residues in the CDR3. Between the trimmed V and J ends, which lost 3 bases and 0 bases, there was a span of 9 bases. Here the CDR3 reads CASSGHDANTGELFF. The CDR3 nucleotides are TGTGCCAGCAGCGGCCACGACGCGAACACCGGGGAGCTGTTTTTT. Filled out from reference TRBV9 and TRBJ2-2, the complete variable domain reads DSGVTQTPKHLITATGQRVTLRCSPRSGDLSVYWYQQSLDQGLQFLIQYYNGEERAKGNILERFSAQQFPDLHSELNLSSLELGDSALYFCASSGHDANTGELFFGEGSRLTVL.

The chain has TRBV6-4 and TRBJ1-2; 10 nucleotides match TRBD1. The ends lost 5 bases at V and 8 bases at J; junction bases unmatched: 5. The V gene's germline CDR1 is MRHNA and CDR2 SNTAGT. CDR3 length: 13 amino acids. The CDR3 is CASSPDRGQGYTF. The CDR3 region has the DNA TGTGCCAGCAGTCCTGACAGGGGGCAAGGCTACACCTTC.

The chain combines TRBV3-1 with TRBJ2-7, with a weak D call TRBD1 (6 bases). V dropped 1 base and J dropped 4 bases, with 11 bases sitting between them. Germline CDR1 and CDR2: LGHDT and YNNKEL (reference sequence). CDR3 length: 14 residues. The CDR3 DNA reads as TGTGCCAGCAGCCAAGGCAGGGGAGTTTACGAGCAGTACTTC. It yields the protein CASSQGRGVYEQYF.

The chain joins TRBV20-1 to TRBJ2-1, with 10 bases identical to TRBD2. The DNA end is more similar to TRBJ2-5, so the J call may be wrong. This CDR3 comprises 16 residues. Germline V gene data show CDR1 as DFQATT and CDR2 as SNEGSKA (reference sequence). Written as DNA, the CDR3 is TGCAGTGCTAGAGATTCCGGGACTAGCGATGGAGAGACCCAGTACTTC. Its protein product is CSARDSGTSDGETQYF.

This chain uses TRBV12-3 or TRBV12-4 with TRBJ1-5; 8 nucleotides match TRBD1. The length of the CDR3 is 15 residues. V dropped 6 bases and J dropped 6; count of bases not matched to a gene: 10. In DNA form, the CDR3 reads TGTGCCAGCAGCCTCAGACAGGGGTCGGCTCAGCCCCAGCATTTT. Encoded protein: CASSLRQGSAQPQHF.

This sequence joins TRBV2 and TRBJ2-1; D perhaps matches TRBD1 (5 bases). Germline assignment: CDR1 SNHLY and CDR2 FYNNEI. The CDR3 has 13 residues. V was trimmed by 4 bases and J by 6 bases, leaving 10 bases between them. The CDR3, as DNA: TGTGCCAGCAGTGTGGAAAGGGGCAATGAGCAGTTCTTC. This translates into CASSVERGNEQFF.

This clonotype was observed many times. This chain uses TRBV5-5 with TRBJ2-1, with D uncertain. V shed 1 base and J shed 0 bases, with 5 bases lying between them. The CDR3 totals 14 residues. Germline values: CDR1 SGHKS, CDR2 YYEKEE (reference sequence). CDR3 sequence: CASSLPGSYNEQFF. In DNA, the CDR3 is TGTGCCAGCAGCTTGCCCGGCTCCTACAATGAGCAGTTCTTC.

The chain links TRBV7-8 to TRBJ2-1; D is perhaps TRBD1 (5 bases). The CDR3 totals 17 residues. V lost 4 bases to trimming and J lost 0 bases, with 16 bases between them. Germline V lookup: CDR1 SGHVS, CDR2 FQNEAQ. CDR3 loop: CASSSGILSSSYNEQFF. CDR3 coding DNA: TGTGCCAGCAGCTCAGGGATTCTGTCAAGCTCCTACAATGAGCAGTTCTTC.

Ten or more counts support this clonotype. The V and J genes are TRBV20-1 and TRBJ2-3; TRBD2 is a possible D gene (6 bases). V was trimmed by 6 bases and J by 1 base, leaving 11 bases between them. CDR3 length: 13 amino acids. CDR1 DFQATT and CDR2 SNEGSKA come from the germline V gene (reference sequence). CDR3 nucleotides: TGCAGTGCGCGGGACTCAGGCACAGATACGCAGTATTTT. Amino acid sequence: CSARDSGTDTQYF.

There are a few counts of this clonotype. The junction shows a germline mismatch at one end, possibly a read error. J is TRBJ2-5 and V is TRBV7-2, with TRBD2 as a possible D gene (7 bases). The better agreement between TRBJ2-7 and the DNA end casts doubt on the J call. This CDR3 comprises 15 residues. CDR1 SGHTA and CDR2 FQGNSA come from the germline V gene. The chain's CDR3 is CAGSSSGGQNYEQYF. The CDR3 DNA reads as TGTGCCGGCAGCTCTTCGGGGGGCCAAAACTACGAGCAGTACTTC.

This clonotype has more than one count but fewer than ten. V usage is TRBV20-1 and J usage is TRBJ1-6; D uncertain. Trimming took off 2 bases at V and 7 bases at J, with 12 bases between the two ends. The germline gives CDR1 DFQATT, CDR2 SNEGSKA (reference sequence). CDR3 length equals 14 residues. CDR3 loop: CSARPRAGNSPLHF. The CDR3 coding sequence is TGCAGTGCTAGACCCCGGGCGGGAAATTCACCCCTCCACTTT.

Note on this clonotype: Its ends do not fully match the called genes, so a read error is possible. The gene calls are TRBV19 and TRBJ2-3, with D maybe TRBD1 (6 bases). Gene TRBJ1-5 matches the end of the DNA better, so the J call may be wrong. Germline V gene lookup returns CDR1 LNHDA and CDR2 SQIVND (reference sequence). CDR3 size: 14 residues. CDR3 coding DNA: TGCGCCAGTAGTCGGTGGGGACAAACAGATACGCAGCATTTT. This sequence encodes CASSRWGQTDTQHF.

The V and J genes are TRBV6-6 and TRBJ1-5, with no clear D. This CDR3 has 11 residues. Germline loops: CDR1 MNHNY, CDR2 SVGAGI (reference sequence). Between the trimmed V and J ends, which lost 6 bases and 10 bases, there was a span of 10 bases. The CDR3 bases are TGTGCCAGCAGCCCCGAGGGCCCCCAGCATTTT. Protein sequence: CASSPEGPQHF.

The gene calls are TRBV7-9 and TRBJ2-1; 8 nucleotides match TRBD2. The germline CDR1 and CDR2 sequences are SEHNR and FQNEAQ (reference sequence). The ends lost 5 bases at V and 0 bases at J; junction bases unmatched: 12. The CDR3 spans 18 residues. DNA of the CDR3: TGTGCCAGCAGCGCGGGCCCCCTAGCGGGCTTCTCCTACAATGAGCAGTTCTTC. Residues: CASSAGPLAGFSYNEQFF. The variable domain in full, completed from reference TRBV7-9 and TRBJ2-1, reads DTGVSQNPRHKITKRGQNVTFRCDPISEHNRLYWYRQTLGQGPEFLTYFQNEAQLEKSRLLSDRFSAERPKGSFSTLEIQRTEQGDSAMYLCASSAGPLAGFSYNEQFFGPGTRLTVL.

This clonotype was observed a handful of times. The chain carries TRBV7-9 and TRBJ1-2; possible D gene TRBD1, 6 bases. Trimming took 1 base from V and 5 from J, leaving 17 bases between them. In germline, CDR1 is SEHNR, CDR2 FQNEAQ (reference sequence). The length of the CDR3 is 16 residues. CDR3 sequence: CASSLGDTRGSYGYTF. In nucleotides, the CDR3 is TGTGCCAGCAGCTTAGGTGACACCAGGGGTTCATATGGCTACACCTTC.

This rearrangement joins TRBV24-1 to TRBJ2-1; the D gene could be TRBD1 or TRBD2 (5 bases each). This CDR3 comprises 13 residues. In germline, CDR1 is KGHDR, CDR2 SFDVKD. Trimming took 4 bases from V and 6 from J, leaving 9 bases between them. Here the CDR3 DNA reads TGTGCCACCAGTGAACCAGGGAGCAATGAGCAGTTCTTC. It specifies CATSEPGSNEQFF.

As DNA, the CDR3 is TGCAGTGCTAGTCCTACCGGGACAGGGGCCTTCGAGCAGTACTTC. It is translated as CSASPTGTGAFEQYF. The gene calls are TRBV20-1 and TRBJ2-7; 10 bases are a match to TRBD1. The V gene's germline CDR1 is DFQATT and CDR2 SNEGSKA (reference sequence). The CDR3 is 15 residues long. V dropped 3 bases and J dropped 6; count of bases not matched to a gene: 11.

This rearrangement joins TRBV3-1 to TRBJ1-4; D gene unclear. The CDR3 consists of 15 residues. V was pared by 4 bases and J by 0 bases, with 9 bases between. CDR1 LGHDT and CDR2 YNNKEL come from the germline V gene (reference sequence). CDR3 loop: CASSPGRTTNEKLFF. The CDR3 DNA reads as TGTGCCAGCAGCCCAGGACGGACAACTAATGAAAAACTGTTTTTT.

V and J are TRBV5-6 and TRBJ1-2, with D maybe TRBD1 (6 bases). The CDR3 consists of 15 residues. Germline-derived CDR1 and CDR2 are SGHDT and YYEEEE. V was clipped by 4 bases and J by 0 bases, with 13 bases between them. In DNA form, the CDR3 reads TGTGCCAGCAGCCATTTGGACAGAGCTAACTATGGCTACACCTTC. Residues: CASSHLDRANYGYTF.

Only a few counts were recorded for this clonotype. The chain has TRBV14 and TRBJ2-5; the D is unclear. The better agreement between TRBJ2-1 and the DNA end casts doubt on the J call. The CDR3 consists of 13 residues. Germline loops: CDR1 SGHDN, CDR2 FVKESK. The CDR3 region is CASSHLNYNEQFF. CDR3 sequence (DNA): TGTGCCAGCAGCCACCTCAACTACAATGAGCAGTTCTTC.

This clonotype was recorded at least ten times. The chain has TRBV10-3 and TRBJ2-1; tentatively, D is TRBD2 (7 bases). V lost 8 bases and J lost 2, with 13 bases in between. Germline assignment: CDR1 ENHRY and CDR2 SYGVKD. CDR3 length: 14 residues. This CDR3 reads CAILVGGPYNEQFF. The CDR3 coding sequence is TGTGCCATCCTCGTGGGGGGGCCCTACAATGAGCAGTTCTTC.

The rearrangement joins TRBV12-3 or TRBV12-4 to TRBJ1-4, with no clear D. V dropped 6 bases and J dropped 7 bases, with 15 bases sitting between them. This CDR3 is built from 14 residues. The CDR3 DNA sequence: TGTGCCAGCAGGCGGGATTTCCCTCGTGAAAAACTGTTTTTT. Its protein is CASRRDFPREKLFF.

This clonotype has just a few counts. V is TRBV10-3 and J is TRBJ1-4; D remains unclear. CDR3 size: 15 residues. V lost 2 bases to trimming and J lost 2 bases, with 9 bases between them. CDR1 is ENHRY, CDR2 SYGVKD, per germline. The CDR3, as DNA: TGTGCCATCAGTGAGAACGTTGGGACTAATGAAAAACTGTTTTTT. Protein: CAISENVGTNEKLFF.